Listed below are T cell receptor beta chains from one sample, sequenced in a study of T cell repertoires in cytomegalovirus infection. These TCRs' antigens remain unknown. TCRdb re-called the reads through MiXCR, storing one row per CDR3 protein. The table includes under 150,000 distinct CDR3 sequences, 20% to 30% detected once. Material for sequencing was PBMCs, sequenced either directly or after in vitro stimulation (not recorded which). These receptors were obtained from a human donor in good health (CMV status not recorded). Some clones in this sample may be carry-over from other donors' samples. CDR3s include the opening cysteine and the closing phenylalanine or tryptophan. A D gene is named only where the DNA matches it firmly. The size of a clone is reported for some rows only, either as once, few or many, or as a class for expanded clones.

size | J | D | V | CDR3 | DNA
many | TRBJ1-1 | TRBD1 | TRBV7-8 | CASSAGETGASEAFF | TGTGCCAGCAGCGCAGGGGAAACAGGGGCTAGTGAAGCTTTCTTT
- | TRBJ1-2 | - | TRBV6-2/TRBV6-3 | CASSNGQSYGYTF | TGTGCCAGCAGTAACGGACAGAGCTATGGCTACACCTTC
few | TRBJ1-5 | - | TRBV30 | CAWSVGLPWKQPQHF | TGTGCCTGGAGTGTAGGGCTCCCCTGGAAGCAGCCCCAGCATTTT
few | TRBJ2-7 | TRBD1 | TRBV20-1 | CSATTGPYEQYF | TGCAGTGCAACGACAGGGCCCTACGAGCAGTACTTC
- | TRBJ2-7 | - | TRBV27 | CASSARGGYYEQYF | TGTGCCAGCAGTGCCCGGGGCGGCTACTACGAGCAGTACTTC
- | TRBJ1-2 | - | TRBV19 | CASGYEGSYGYTF | TGTGCCAGTGGGTACGAGGGATCCTATGGCTACACCTTC
many | TRBJ2-7 | - | TRBV7-3 | CASSLTGGTSSYEQYF | TGTGCCAGCAGCTTAACAGGCGGGACGAGCTCCTACGAGCAGTACTTC
- | TRBJ2-1 | - | TRBV7-2 | CASSPKGGNEQFF | TGTGCCAGCAGCCCCAAGGGGGGGAATGAGCAGTTCTTC
- | TRBJ2-1 | - | TRBV7-2 | CASSLIWINEQFF | TGTGCCAGCAGCTTAATCTGGATCAATGAGCAGTTCTTC
- | TRBJ1-3 | - | TRBV6-2/TRBV6-3 | CASSYPARLSGNTIYF | TGTGCCAGCAGTTACCCTGCCAGACTATCTGGAAACACCATATATTTT
many | TRBJ2-3 | - | TRBV7-2 | CASSSLGSDTQYF | TGTGCCAGCAGCTCCCTGGGTTCCGATACGCAGTATTTT
- | TRBJ1-2 | - | TRBV28 | CASSLIPDDFGYTF | TGTGCCAGCAGTTTAATCCCTGACGACTTTGGCTACACCTTC
few | TRBJ2-7 | TRBD2 | TRBV6-2/TRBV6-3 | CASSNLGASSGRKVRAAYEQYF | TGTGCCAGCAGCAACCTCGGAGCGAGTAGCGGGCGTAAGGTTCGGGCAGCCTACGAGCAGTACTTC
few | TRBJ1-3 | - | TRBV12-3/TRBV12-4 | CANQLSSGNTIYF | TGTGCCAACCAATTAAGCTCTGGAAACACCATATATTTT
few | TRBJ1-2 | - | TRBV15 | CATSRDLPSIYGYTF | TGTGCCACCAGCAGAGACCTCCCCAGCATCTATGGCTACACCTTC
- | TRBJ2-7 | - | TRBV28 | CASSFRVGGEQYF | TGTGCCAGCAGTTTTCGGGTTGGGGGGGAGCAGTACTTC
many | TRBJ1-1 | - | TRBV7-2 | CASSLYKFSAEAFF | TGTGCCAGCAGCTTATACAAGTTTTCGGCTGAAGCTTTCTTT
few | TRBJ1-5 | - | TRBV20-1 | CSARVSNQPQHF | TGCAGTGCTAGGGTTAGCAATCAGCCCCAGCATTTT
few | TRBJ2-5 | - | TRBV5-8 | CASSLEGPTRQETQYF | TGTGCCAGCAGCTTGGAGGGACCCACCCGCCAAGAGACCCAGTACTTC
few | TRBJ2-7 | - | TRBV6-1 | CASSPLGYEQYF | TGTGCCAGCAGTCCTCTGGGGTACGAGCAGTACTTC
- | TRBJ1-1 | - | TRBV29-1 | CSVEIGRSTEAFF | TGCAGCGTTGAGATAGGGAGGAGCACTGAAGCTTTCTTT
- | TRBJ1-5 | - | TRBV12-3/TRBV12-4 | CASSFDNQPQHF | TGTGCCAGCAGTTTCGACAATCAGCCCCAGCATTTT
- | TRBJ2-5 | - | TRBV4-1 | CASSLDGEGQETQYF | TGCGCCAGCAGCCTGGATGGAGAGGGACAAGAGACCCAGTACTTC
many | TRBJ2-5 | - | TRBV7-2 | CASSFDRQETQYF | TGTGCCAGCAGCTTTGACAGACAAGAGACCCAGTACTTC
- | TRBJ1-2 | - | TRBV19 | CASRAPYGYTF | TGTGCCAGTAGAGCGCCCTATGGCTACACCTTC
- | TRBJ2-5 | TRBD2 | TRBV6-6 | CASSYSPSGRVGETQYF | TGTGCCAGCAGTTACTCGCCTAGCGGGAGAGTAGGGGAGACCCAGTACTTC
- | TRBJ1-5 | - | TRBV7-2 | CASSSHMGFNQPQHF | TGTGCCAGCAGCTCCCATATGGGGTTCAACCAGCCCCAGCATTTT
- | TRBJ2-5 | - | TRBV2 | CASRQRQGGMGGFAGGETQYF | TGTGCCAGCAGACAACGACAGGGAGGAATGGGGGGATTCGCAGGGGGAGAGACCCAGTACTTC
once | TRBJ1-1 | - | TRBV30 | CAWSVREIMNTEAFF | TGTGCCTGGAGTGTACGGGAGATCATGAACACTGAAGCTTTCTTT
many | TRBJ2-3 | TRBD2 | TRBV4-3 | CASSQDRAGVGIDTQYF | TGCGCCAGCAGCCAAGATAGAGCGGGAGTAGGTATAGATACGCAGTATTTT
few | TRBJ2-7 | - | TRBV7-2 | CASSSYRPRRDNEQYF | TGTGCCAGCAGCTCCTACCGACCGAGGAGGGACAACGAGCAGTACTTC
few | TRBJ1-3 | - | TRBV12-3/TRBV12-4 | CASSLGRVRSGNTIYF | TGTGCCAGCAGTTTAGGCAGGGTCCGCTCTGGAAACACCATATATTTT
- | TRBJ2-6 | - | TRBV7-9 | CAVREGALGANVLTF | TGTGCCGTTAGGGAGGGGGCGCTCGGGGCCAACGTCCTGACTTTC
- | TRBJ2-2 | TRBD1 | TRBV4-2 | CASSQGTGETGELFF | TGTGCCAGCAGCCAAGGGACAGGGGAGACCGGGGAGCTGTTTTTT